This T cell receptor beta chain is drawn from a study of control samples from healthy donors and cancer patients. This CDR3 region has 17 residues. Germline V lookup: CDR1 MNHEY, CDR2 SVGEGT. Trimming at V came to 7 bases and at J to 6 bases, leaving 16 bases not matched to a gene. Sequencing was performed with immunoSEQ multiplex PCR; in TCRdb, only in-frame clones are kept and a portion is missing. This table holds 100,000 or so clones, 75% to 90% found once. The TCR was taken from a man between 25 and 39 years old in good health. This chain connects TRBV6-2 or TRBV6-3 to TRBJ2-2, with 8 bases aligning to TRBD1. Specimen: blood. The CDR3 DNA follows: TGTGCCAGCAACCCTCTTGGACAGGGACGTATCGCCGGGGAGCTGTTTTTT. This encodes CASNPLGQGRIAGELFF.